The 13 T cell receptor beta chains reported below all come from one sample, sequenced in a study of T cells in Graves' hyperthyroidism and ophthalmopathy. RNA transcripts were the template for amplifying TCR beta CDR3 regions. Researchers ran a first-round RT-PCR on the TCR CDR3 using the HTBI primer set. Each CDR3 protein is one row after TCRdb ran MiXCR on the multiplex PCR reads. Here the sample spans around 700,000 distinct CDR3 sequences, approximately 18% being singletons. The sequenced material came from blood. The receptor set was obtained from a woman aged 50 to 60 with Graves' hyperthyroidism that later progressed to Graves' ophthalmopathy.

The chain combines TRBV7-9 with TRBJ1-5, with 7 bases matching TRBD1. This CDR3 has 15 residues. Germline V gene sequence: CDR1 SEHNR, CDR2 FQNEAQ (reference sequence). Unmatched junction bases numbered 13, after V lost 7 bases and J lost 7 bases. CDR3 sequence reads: CASTSSGTALQPQHF. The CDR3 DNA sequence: TGTGCCAGCACTAGTTCCGGGACAGCCCTCCAGCCCCAGCATTTT. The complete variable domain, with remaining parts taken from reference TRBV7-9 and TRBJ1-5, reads DTGVSQNPRHKITKRGQNVTFRCDPISEHNRLYWYRQTLGQGPEFLTYFQNEAQLEKSRLLSDRFSAERPKGSFSTLEIQRTEQGDSAMYLCASTSSGTALQPQHFGDGTRLSIL.

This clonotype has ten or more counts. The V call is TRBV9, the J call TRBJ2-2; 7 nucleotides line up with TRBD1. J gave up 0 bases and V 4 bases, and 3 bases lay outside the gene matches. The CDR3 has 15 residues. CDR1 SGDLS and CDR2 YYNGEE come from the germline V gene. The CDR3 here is CASSKTGTNTGELFF. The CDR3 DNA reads TGTGCCAGCAGCAAGACAGGGACGAACACCGGGGAGCTGTTTTTT.

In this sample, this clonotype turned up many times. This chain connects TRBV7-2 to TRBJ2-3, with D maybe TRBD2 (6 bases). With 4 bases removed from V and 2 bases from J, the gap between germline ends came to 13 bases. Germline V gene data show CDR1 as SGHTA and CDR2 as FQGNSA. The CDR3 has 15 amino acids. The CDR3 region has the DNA TGTGCCAGCAGCTCCGCGGGACTCCTCACAGATACGCAGTATTTT. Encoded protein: CASSSAGLLTDTQYF.

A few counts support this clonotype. CDR3 DNA: TGTGCCAGCAGGCCCGCGCCACAATCCTACGAGCAGTACTTC. This gives the protein CASRPAPQSYEQYF. The chain couples TRBV27 to TRBJ2-7; D is unclear. V was trimmed by 6 bases and J by 1 base, leaving 13 bases between them. The germline V gene encodes CDR1 MNHEY and CDR2 SMNVEV (reference sequence). CDR3 size: 14 residues.

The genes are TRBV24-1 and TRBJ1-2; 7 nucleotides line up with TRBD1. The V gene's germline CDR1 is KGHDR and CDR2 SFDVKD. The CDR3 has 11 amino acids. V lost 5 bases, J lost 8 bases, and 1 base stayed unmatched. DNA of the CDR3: TGTGCCACCAGTGCGACAGGGGGCTACACCTTC. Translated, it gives CATSATGGYTF.

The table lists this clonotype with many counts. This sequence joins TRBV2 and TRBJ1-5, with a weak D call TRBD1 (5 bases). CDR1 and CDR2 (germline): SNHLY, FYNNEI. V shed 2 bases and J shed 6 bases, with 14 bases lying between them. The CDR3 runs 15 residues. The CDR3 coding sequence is TGTGCCAGCAGTGAATCGGCAGGGAATACTCAGCCCCAGCATTTT. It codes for CASSESAGNTQPQHF.

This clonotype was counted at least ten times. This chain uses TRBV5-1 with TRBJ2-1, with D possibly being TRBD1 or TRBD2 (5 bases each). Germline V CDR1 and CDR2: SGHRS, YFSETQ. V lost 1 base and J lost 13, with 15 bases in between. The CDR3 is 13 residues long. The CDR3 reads CASSLTRDVSQFF. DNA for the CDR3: TGCGCCAGCAGCTTGACCCGGGACGTGTCTCAGTTCTTC.

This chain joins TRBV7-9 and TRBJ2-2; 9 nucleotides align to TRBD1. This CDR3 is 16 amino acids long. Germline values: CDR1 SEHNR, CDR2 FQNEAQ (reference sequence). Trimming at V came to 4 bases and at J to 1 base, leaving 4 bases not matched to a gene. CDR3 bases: TGTGCCAGCAGCTCCCAGGACAGGGGGAACACCGGGGAGCTGTTTTTT. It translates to CASSSQDRGNTGELFF.

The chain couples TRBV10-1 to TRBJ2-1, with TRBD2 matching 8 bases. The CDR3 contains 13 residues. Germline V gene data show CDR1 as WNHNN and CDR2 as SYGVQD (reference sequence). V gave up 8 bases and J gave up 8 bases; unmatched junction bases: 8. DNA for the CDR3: TGCGCCAGCCGGGGGGGACTTGTGGATGAGCAGTTCTTC. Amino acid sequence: CASRGGLVDEQFF.

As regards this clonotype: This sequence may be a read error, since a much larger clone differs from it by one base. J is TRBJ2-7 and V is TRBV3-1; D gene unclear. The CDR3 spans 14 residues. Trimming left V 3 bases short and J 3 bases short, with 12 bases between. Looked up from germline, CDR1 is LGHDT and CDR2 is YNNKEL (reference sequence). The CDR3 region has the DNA TGTGCCAGCAGCCACCTGACGACAAACTACGAGCAGTACTTC. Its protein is CASSHLTTNYEQYF.

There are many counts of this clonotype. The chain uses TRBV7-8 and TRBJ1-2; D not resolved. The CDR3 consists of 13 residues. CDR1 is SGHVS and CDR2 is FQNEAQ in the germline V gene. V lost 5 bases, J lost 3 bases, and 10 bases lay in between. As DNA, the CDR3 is TGTGCCAGCAGCATGGTTGGGTACTATGGCTACACCTTC. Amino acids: CASSMVGYYGYTF.

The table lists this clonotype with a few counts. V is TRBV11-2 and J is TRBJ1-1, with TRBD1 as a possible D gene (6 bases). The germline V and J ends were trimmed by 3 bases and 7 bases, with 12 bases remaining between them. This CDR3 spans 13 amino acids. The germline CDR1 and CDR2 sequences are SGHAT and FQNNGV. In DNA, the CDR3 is TGTGCCAGCAGCTTTGGGGGGGCCGGTGAAGCTTTCTTT. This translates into CASSFGGAGEAFF.

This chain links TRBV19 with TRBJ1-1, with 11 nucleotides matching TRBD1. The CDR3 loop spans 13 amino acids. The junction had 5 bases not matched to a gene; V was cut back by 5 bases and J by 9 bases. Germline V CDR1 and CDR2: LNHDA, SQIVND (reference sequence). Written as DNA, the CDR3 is TGTGCCAGTAGTGCCGGACAGGGGGCGAAAGCTTTCTTT. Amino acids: CASSAGQGAKAFF.